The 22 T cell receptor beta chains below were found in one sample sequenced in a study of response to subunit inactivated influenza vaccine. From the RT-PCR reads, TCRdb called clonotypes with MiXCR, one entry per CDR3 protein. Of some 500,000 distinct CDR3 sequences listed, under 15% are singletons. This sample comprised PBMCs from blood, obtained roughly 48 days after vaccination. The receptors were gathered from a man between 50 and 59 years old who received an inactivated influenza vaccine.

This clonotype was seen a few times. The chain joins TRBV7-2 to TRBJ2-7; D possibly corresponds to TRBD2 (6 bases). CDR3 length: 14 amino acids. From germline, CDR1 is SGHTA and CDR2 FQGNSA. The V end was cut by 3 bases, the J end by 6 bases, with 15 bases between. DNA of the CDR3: TGTGCCAGCAGCTTTTACGGGGGTGGATCCGAGCAGTACTTC. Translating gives CASSFYGGGSEQYF.

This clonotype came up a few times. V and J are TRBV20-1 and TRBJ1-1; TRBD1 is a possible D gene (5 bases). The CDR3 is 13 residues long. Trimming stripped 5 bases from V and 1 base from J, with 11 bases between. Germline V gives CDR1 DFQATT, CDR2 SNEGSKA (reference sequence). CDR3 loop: CSASGTTNTEAFF. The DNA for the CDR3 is TGCAGTGCTTCCGGGACTACGAACACTGAAGCTTTCTTT.

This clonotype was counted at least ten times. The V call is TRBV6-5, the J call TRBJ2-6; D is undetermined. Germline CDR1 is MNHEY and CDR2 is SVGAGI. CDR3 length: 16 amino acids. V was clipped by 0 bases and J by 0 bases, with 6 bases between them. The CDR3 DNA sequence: TGTGCCAGCAGTTACTCGTTCCTCTCTGGGGCCAACGTCCTGACTTTC. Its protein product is CASSYSFLSGANVLTF.

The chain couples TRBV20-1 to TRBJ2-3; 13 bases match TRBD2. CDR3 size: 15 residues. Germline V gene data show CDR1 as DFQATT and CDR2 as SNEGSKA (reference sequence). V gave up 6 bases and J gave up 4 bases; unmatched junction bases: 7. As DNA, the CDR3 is TGCAGTGCGGAACTAGCGGGAGGGAGCGCAGATACGCAGTATTTT. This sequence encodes CSAELAGGSADTQYF.

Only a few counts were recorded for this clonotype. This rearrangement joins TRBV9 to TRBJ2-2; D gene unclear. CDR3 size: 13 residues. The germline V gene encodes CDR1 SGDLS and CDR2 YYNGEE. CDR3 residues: CASARPTTGELFF. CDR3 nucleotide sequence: TGTGCTAGTGCTCGGCCCACCACCGGGGAGCTGTTTTTT.

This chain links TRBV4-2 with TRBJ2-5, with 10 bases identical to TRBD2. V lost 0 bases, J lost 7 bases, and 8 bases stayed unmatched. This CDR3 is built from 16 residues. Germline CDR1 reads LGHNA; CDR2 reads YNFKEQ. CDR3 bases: TGTGCCAGCAGCCAAGATCCCAGCGGGAGGGCGCGGACCCAGTACTTC. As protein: CASSQDPSGRARTQYF.

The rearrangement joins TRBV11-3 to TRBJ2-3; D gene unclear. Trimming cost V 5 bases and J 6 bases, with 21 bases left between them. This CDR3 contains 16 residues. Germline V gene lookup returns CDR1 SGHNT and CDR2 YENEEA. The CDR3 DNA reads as TGTGCCAGCAGCCCCACCCCCCTTAGCCAGACGGATACGCAGTATTTT. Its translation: CASSPTPLSQTDTQYF.

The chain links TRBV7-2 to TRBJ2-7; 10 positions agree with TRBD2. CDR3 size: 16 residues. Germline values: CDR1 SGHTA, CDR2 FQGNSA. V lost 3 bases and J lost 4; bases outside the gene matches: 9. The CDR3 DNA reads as TGTGCCAGCAGCTTGGAGGGGGCTAGCGGGGGTTACGAGCAGTACTTC. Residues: CASSLEGASGGYEQYF.

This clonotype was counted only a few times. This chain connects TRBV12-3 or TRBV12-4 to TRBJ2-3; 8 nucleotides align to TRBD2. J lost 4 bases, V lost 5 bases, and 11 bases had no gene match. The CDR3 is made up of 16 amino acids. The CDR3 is CASSPRSGRNADTQYF. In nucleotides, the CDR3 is TGTGCCAGCAGTCCCCGCAGCGGGAGAAACGCAGATACGCAGTATTTT.

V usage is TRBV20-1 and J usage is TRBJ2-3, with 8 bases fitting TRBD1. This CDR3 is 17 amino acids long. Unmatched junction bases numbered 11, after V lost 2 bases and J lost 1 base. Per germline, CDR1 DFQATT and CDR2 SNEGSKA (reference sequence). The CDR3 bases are TGCAGTGCTAGATCCCCCGGGAGACAGGGGCGCACAGATACGCAGTATTTT. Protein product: CSARSPGRQGRTDTQYF.

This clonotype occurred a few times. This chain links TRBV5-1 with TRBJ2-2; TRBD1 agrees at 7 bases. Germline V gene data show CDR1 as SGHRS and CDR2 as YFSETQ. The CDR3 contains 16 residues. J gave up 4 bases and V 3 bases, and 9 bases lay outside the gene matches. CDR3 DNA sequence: TGCGCCAGCAGCTGGGGTTACAGGGGTGGCACCGGGGAGCTGTTTTTT. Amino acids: CASSWGYRGGTGELFF. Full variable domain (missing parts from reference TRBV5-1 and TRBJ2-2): KAGVTQTPRYLIKTRGQQVTLSCSPISGHRSVSWYQQTPGQGLQFLFEYFSETQRNKGNFPGRFSGRQFSNSRSEMNVSTLELGDSALYLCASSWGYRGGTGELFFGEGSRLTVL.

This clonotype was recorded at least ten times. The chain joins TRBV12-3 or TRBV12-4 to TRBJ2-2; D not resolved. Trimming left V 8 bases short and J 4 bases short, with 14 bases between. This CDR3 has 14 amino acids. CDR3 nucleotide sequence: TGTGCCAGCGCCATCACTGTAGGCACCGGGGAGCTGTTTTTT. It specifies CASAITVGTGELFF.

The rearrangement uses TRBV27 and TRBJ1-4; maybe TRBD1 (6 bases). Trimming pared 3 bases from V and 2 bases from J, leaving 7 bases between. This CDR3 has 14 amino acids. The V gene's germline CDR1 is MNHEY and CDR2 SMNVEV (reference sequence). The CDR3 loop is CASSFTGTNEKLFF. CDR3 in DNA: TGTGCCAGCAGTTTTACAGGGACTAATGAAAAACTGTTTTTT. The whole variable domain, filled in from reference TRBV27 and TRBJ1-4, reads EAQVTQNPRYLITVTGKKLTVTCSQNMNHEYMSWYRQDPGLGLRQIYYSMNVEVTDKGDVPEGYKVSRKEKRNFPLILESPSPNQTSLYFCASSFTGTNEKLFFGSGTQLSVL.

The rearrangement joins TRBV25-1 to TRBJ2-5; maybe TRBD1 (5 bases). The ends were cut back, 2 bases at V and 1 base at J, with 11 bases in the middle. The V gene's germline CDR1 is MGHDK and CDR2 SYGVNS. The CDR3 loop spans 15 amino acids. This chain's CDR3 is CASSETGAGQETQYF. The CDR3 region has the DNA TGTGCCAGCAGTGAAACAGGTGCAGGCCAAGAGACCCAGTACTTC. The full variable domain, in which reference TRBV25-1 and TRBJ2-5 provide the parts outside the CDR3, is EADIYQTPRYLVIGTGKKITLECSQTMGHDKMYWYQQDPGMELHLIHYSYGVNSTEKGDLSSESTVSRIRTEHFPLTLESARPSHTSQYLCASSETGAGQETQYFGPGTRLLVL.

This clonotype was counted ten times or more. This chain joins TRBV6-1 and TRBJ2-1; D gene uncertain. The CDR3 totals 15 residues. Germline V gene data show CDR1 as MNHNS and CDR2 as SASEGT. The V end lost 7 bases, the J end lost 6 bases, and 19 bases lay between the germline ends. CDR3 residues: CASNSPQAKSNEQFF. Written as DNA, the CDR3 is TGTGCCAGCAACTCCCCCCAGGCCAAAAGCAATGAGCAGTTCTTC.

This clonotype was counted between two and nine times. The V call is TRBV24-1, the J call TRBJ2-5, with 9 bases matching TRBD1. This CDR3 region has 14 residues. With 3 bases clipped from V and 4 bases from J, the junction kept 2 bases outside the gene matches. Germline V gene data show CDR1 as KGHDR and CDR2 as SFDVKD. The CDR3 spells CATSDTDRGETQYF. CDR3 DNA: TGTGCCACCAGTGATACGGACAGGGGAGAGACCCAGTACTTC.

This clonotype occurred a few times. CDR3 in amino acids: CASSGDTRYEQYF. CDR3 nucleotides: TGTGCCAGCAGTGGGGACACCCGCTACGAGCAGTACTTC. The chain employs TRBV12-3 or TRBV12-4 and TRBJ2-7, with a possible D match to TRBD1 (6 bases). Trimming took 5 bases from V and 3 from J, leaving 11 bases between them. The CDR3 is 13 residues long.

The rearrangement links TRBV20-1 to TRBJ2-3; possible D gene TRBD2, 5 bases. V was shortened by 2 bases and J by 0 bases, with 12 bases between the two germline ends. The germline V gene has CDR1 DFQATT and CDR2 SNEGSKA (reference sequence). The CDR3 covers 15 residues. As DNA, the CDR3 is TGCAGTGCTAGACTAGCTAAAACTAGCACAGATACGCAGTATTTT. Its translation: CSARLAKTSTDTQYF.

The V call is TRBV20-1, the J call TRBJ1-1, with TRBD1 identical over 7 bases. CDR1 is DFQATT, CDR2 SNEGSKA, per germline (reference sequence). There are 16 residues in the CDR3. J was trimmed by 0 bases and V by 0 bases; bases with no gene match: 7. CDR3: CSARDLRTGLNTEAFF. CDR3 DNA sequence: TGCAGTGCTAGAGACCTGAGGACAGGCCTGAACACTGAAGCTTTCTTT.

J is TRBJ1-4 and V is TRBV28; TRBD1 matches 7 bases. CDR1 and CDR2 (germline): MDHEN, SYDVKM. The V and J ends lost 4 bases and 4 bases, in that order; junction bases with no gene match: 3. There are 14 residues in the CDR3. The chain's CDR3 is CASSSGQLNEKLFF. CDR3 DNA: TGTGCCAGCAGTTCGGGACAGCTTAATGAAAAACTGTTTTTT.

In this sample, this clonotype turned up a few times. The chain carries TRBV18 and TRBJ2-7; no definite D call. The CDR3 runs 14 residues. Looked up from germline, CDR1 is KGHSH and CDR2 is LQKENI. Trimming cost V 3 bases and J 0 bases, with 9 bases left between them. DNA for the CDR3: TGTGCCAGCTCACCTTTGAGCAGCTCCTACGAGCAGTACTTC. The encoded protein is CASSPLSSSYEQYF. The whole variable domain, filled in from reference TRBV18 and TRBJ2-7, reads NAGVMQNPRHLVRRRGQEARLRCSPMKGHSHVYWYRQLPEEGLKFMVYLQKENIIDESGMPKERFSAEFPKEGPSILRIQQVVRGDSAAYFCASSPLSSSYEQYFGPGTRLTVT.

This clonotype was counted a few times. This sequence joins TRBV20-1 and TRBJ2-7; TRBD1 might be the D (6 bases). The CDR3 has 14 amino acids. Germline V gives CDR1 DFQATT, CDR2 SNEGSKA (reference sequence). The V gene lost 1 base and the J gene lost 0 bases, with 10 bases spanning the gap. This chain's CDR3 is CSARVDRTSYEQYF. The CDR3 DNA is TGCAGTGCTAGAGTTGACAGGACCTCCTACGAGCAGTACTTC.